The 18 T cell receptor beta chains given below trace back to one sample, sequenced in a study of human T cells and chemical hapten exposure. TCRdb re-analysed the RACE reads in MiXCR, keeping a single row per CDR3 protein. This sample carries 200,000 to 300,000 distinct CDR3 sequences, 7.5% to 10% of them seen once, and the ten largest clones take about 2.5%. This sample's time point: pre-sensitization, week 0. Treatment noted: therapeutic diphenylcyclopropenone sensitization with weekly scalp DPC. Specimen: whole blood, collected in connection with sensitization to the hapten diphenylcyclopropenone (DPC). The receptors were sampled from a woman aged 40 to 50 with alopecia areata. Some clones in this sample may be carry-over from other donors' samples.

This sequence joins TRBV5-6 and TRBJ2-1, with D possibly being TRBD1 (5 bases). Germline CDR1 SGHDT, CDR2 YYEEEE. CDR3 length: 14 amino acids. Trimming cost V 1 base and J 9 bases, with 14 bases left between them. CDR3 sequence (DNA): TGTGCCAGCAGCTTGTTTCAGGTTCAGGGTGAGCAGTTCTTC. This translates into CASSLFQVQGEQFF. Full variable domain (remainder filled in from reference TRBV5-6 and TRBJ2-1): DAGVTQSPTHLIKTRGQQVTLRCSPKSGHDTVSWYQQALGQGPQFIFQYYEEEERQRGNFPDRFSGHQFPNYSSELNVNALLLGDSALYLCASSLFQVQGEQFFGPGTRLTVL.

This clonotype appeared a few times. This chain joins TRBV6-2 or TRBV6-3 and TRBJ2-7; the D call may be TRBD1 or TRBD2 (5 bases each). This CDR3 is built from 14 residues. Germline values: CDR1 MNHEY, CDR2 SVGEGT. V lost 7 bases, J lost 0 bases, and 13 bases lay in between. CDR3 sequence reads: CASNDGTFSYEQYF. As DNA, the CDR3 is TGTGCCAGCAACGATGGGACGTTCTCCTACGAGCAGTACTTC.

This clonotype was counted only a few times. The CDR3 DNA reads TGTGCCAGCAGTTATCTACAGGGGGCCCCTTACAATGAGCAGTTCTTC. Amino acids: CASSYLQGAPYNEQFF. V and J are TRBV6-2 or TRBV6-3 and TRBJ2-1, with 9 bases aligning to TRBD1. The trim removed 3 bases at V and 4 bases at J, leaving 7 bases unmatched. Germline-derived CDR1 and CDR2 are MNHEY and SVGEGT. CDR3 length: 16 amino acids.

This clonotype showed up just a few times. This chain joins TRBV7-2 and TRBJ1-1; D unresolved. There are 13 residues in the CDR3. Germline V lookup: CDR1 SGHTA, CDR2 FQGNSA. V was shortened by 4 bases and J by 1 base, with 7 bases between the two germline ends. The CDR3 coding sequence is TGTGCCAGCAGCTCCTACGAGAACACTGAAGCTTTCTTT. It translates to CASSSYENTEAFF.

This clonotype was picked up many times. The genes are TRBV29-1 and TRBJ2-7; D possibly corresponds to TRBD1 (6 bases). The CDR3 contains 13 residues. Trimming took 6 bases from V and 2 from J, leaving 14 bases between them. The germline V gene encodes CDR1 SQVTM and CDR2 ANQGSEA. CDR3 loop: CSVERDTTYEQYF. CDR3 sequence (DNA): TGCAGCGTCGAACGGGACACAACCTACGAGCAGTACTTC.

This clonotype was recorded a few times. V gene TRBV19 combines with J gene TRBJ2-7; weak D call: TRBD2 (6 bases). The CDR3 is made up of 14 amino acids. Trimming removed 5 bases from V and 3 bases from J, with 14 bases in between. The V gene's germline CDR1 is LNHDA and CDR2 SQIVND (reference sequence). The CDR3 bases are TGTGCCAGTAGTTACGAGGAGGGGTTCTACGAGCAGTACTTC. Translated: CASSYEEGFYEQYF.

The J gene is TRBJ2-3, the V gene TRBV5-5; D gene uncertain. The CDR3 is made up of 17 amino acids. Trimming stripped 0 bases from V and 2 bases from J, with 16 bases between. Germline CDR1 reads SGHKS; CDR2 reads YYEKEE (reference sequence). CDR3 sequence: CASSLGAARATTDTQYF. In DNA, the CDR3 is TGTGCCAGCAGCTTGGGTGCCGCCCGGGCGACCACAGATACGCAGTATTTT.

The V call is TRBV24-1, the J call TRBJ2-3; D is undetermined. The CDR3 has 15 residues. Trimming removed 0 bases at V and 8 bases at J, with 14 bases between. Germline values: CDR1 KGHDR, CDR2 SFDVKD. The CDR3 region has the DNA TGTGCCACCAGTGATTTGCGCCGCGACCTGGGTACGCAGTATTTT. It specifies CATSDLRRDLGTQYF.

Written as DNA, the CDR3 is TGTGCCAGTGTATGGGGACTAGCGGGATTGAACACCGGGGAGCTGTTTTTT. This encodes CASVWGLAGLNTGELFF. The V gene is TRBV6-5, the J gene TRBJ2-2, with 13 bases lining up with TRBD2. Germline assignment: CDR1 MNHEY and CDR2 SVGAGI. With 9 bases clipped from V and 1 base from J, the junction kept 8 bases outside the gene matches. The CDR3 contains 17 residues.

This clonotype was detected a few times. This sequence joins TRBV11-2 and TRBJ1-6; D ambiguous. The CDR3 runs to 14 residues. V lost 1 base and J 10 bases, leaving 11 bases between the germline ends. The germline gives CDR1 SGHAT, CDR2 FQNNGV. The CDR3, as DNA: TGTGCCAGCAGCTTAGCCTCCCGGGGATCACCCCTCCACTTT. Its protein is CASSLASRGSPLHF.

This clonotype was detected ten times or more. V and J are TRBV29-1 and TRBJ1-3; D remains ambiguous. The CDR3 is 13 amino acids. Germline V gene lookup returns CDR1 SQVTM and CDR2 ANQGSEA. Trimming removed 4 bases at V and 0 bases at J, with 7 bases between. CDR3 sequence: CSVAVSSGNTIYF. The CDR3 DNA follows: TGCAGCGTTGCGGTGAGCTCTGGAAACACCATATATTTT.

The V gene is TRBV28, the J gene TRBJ1-5, with no clear D. The V and J ends lost 7 bases and 11 bases respectively, with 12 bases between them. The germline V gene encodes CDR1 MDHEN and CDR2 SYDVKM. The CDR3 covers 11 residues. CDR3 DNA: TGTGCCAGCATAGGAGGTACAGCCCAGCATTTT. Translating it yields CASIGGTAQHF.

The chain uses TRBV7-2 and TRBJ2-7; TRBD2 agrees at 11 bases. With V trimmed by 5 bases and J by 2 bases, 5 bases remained unmatched. The CDR3 consists of 15 residues. CDR1 is SGHTA and CDR2 is FQGNSA in the germline V gene. The CDR3: CASSPTSGGTYEQYF. The CDR3 region has the DNA TGTGCCAGCAGCCCAACTAGCGGGGGAACCTACGAGCAGTACTTC.

J is TRBJ1-1 and V is TRBV27, with D perhaps matching TRBD1 (5 bases). The CDR3 sequence is 12 residues long. In germline, CDR1 is MNHEY, CDR2 SMNVEV (reference sequence). Trimming removed 3 bases at V and 11 bases at J, with 13 bases between. CDR3 nucleotide sequence: TGTGCCAGCAGTTTTCCGGGGGGGAGGGCTTTCTTT. This translates into CASSFPGGRAFF.

In DNA form, the CDR3 reads TGTGCCAGCAGCTTGGGACTAGCGGAAACCTACGAGCAGTACTTC. Translated, it gives CASSLGLAETYEQYF. This rearrangement joins TRBV7-2 to TRBJ2-7, with 11 bases that match TRBD2. CDR1 and CDR2 from the germline V gene are SGHTA and FQGNSA. This CDR3 region has 15 residues. V dropped 3 bases and J dropped 2; count of bases not matched to a gene: 3.

This clonotype was seen a few times. The V gene is TRBV20-1, the J gene TRBJ2-7, with TRBD1 matching over 7 bases. The CDR3 totals 14 residues. Germline trimming cut 3 bases from V and 3 bases from J; bases unmatched to any gene: 8. The germline V gene encodes CDR1 DFQATT and CDR2 SNEGSKA (reference sequence). The CDR3 sequence: CSASPIRDSYEQYF. As DNA, the CDR3 is TGCAGTGCTAGCCCCATCCGGGACAGCTACGAGCAGTACTTC.

The gene calls are TRBV27 and TRBJ1-6; 8 nucleotides agree with TRBD1. With V trimmed by 5 bases and J by 7 bases, 10 bases remained unmatched. The CDR3 contains 16 residues. CDR1 is MNHEY, CDR2 SMNVEV, per germline (reference sequence). The CDR3 DNA is TGTGCCAGCAGTGTACGTGGGGGACAGGTGAATTCACCCCTCCACTTT. Translated: CASSVRGGQVNSPLHF.

This clonotype came up a few times. The chain links TRBV7-9 to TRBJ1-5; maybe TRBD1 (5 bases). The CDR3 totals 17 residues. Trimming left V 5 bases short and J 2 bases short, with 19 bases between. CDR1 is SEHNR, CDR2 FQNEAQ, per germline (reference sequence). CDR3 nucleotides: TGTGCCAGCAGCACGAATCCAGGGACCCATGGCAATCAGCCCCAGCATTTT. Translating it yields CASSTNPGTHGNQPQHF.